Presented here are 27 T cell receptor beta chains from one specimen sequenced in a study of T-cell memory formation after mild COVID-19. Each CDR3 protein is one row after TCRdb ran MiXCR on the 5' RACE reads. Among roughly 620,000 distinct CDR3 sequences, around 17% were seen once, and the ten largest hold around 11%. The sample was PBMCs or a T cell subset sorted from them (not recorded which). All receptors derive from an adult woman who had mild COVID-19 (a few samples of this study predate the infection). Cell type and time point are not known.

Only a few counts were recorded for this clonotype. This chain joins TRBV6-1 and TRBJ1-5, with a weak D call TRBD1 (6 bases). Germline V gene data show CDR1 as MNHNS and CDR2 as SASEGT. The CDR3 consists of 16 residues. Trimming stripped 7 bases from V and 3 bases from J, with 19 bases between. This chain's CDR3 is CASTYQTVGHNQPQHF. CDR3 nucleotides: TGTGCCAGCACTTATCAGACCGTGGGACACAATCAGCCCCAGCATTTT.

Only a few counts were recorded for this clonotype. V is TRBV12-3 or TRBV12-4 and J is TRBJ1-5, with D tentatively TRBD1 (5 bases). Trimming removed 6 bases from V and 4 bases from J, with 10 bases in between. CDR3 length: 13 residues. The DNA for the CDR3 is TGTGCCAGCAGGCAGGGTGGTAATCAGCCCCAGCATTTT. It codes for CASRQGGNQPQHF.

V is TRBV6-6 and J is TRBJ2-2; D possibly corresponds to TRBD2 (6 bases). The CDR3 totals 15 residues. V was clipped by 5 bases and J by 8 bases, with 18 bases between them. The germline CDR1 and CDR2 sequences are MNHNY and SVGAGI (reference sequence). The CDR3 bases are TGTGCCAGCAGTCGACGCGGGACTGGAGGGGGGGAGCTGTTTTTT. This gives the protein CASSRRGTGGGELFF.

This clonotype appeared a few times. The chain couples TRBV12-3 or TRBV12-4 to TRBJ1-4; TRBD1 matches 7 bases. With V trimmed by 5 bases and J by 6 bases, 6 bases remained unmatched. The CDR3 runs to 14 residues. CDR3 DNA sequence: TGTGCCAGCAGTCCGACAGGGCGGGATGAAAAACTGTTTTTT. It is translated as CASSPTGRDEKLFF.

The CDR3: CASSYRTGLSYNEQFF. CDR3 DNA: TGTGCCAGCAGTTACCGGACAGGATTATCCTACAATGAGCAGTTCTTC. The chain joins TRBV6-6 to TRBJ2-1; 7 positions match TRBD1. The V gene's germline CDR1 is MNHNY and CDR2 SVGAGI (reference sequence). V shed 2 bases and J 1 base; nucleotides not matched to a gene: 5. The CDR3 length is 16 residues.

This chain uses TRBV7-9 with TRBJ2-5, with 8 positions matching TRBD2. Germline V gene sequence: CDR1 SEHNR, CDR2 FQNEAQ (reference sequence). The CDR3 length is 16 residues. Trimming removed 1 base from V and 1 base from J; junction bases left unmatched: 5. CDR3 sequence reads: CASSLDPRGGQETQYF. CDR3 DNA: TGTGCCAGCAGCTTAGACCCTCGGGGGGGCCAAGAGACCCAGTACTTC.

The rearrangement joins TRBV4-1 to TRBJ2-1; tentatively, D is TRBD1 (5 bases). The germline V and J ends were trimmed by 0 bases and 10 bases, with 16 bases remaining between them. The CDR3 runs to 15 residues. The germline CDR1 and CDR2 sequences are MGHRA and YSYEKL. CDR3 nucleotides: TGCGCCAGCAGCCAAGACCAGGGCTCTTTCGGGGAGCAGTTCTTC. It encodes CASSQDQGSFGEQFF.

The chain uses TRBV13 and TRBJ2-7; D unclear. Trimming took off 4 bases at V and 6 bases at J, with 10 bases between the two ends. In germline, CDR1 is PRHDT, CDR2 FYEKMQ (reference sequence). CDR3 length equals 12 residues. CDR3 region: CASSSPPSEQYF. The CDR3 nucleotides read TGTGCCAGCAGCTCTCCCCCCTCCGAGCAGTACTTC.

This clonotype was seen a handful of times. This chain uses TRBV7-2 with TRBJ1-1, with D tentatively TRBD1 (6 bases). V was clipped by 2 bases and J by 4 bases, with 11 bases between them. The CDR3 is 14 amino acids. In germline, CDR1 is SGHTA, CDR2 FQGNSA. DNA of the CDR3: TGTGCCAGCAGCTTAACGGCAGGGGTCACTGAAGCTTTCTTT. Its translation is CASSLTAGVTEAFF. Drawing the rest from reference TRBV7-2 and TRBJ1-1, the complete variable domain is GAGVSQSPSNKVTEKGKDVELRCDPISGHTALYWYRQSLGQGLEFLIYFQGNSAPDKSGLPSDRFSAERTGGSVSTLTIQRTQQEDSAVYLCASSLTAGVTEAFFGQGTRLTVV.

The rearrangement joins TRBV4-1 to TRBJ1-5, with D perhaps matching TRBD1 (5 bases). The CDR3 contains 17 residues. The germline V and J ends were trimmed by 4 bases and 4 bases, with 20 bases remaining between them. The germline V gene encodes CDR1 MGHRA and CDR2 YSYEKL. The CDR3 DNA is TGCGCCAGCAGCCCGACGACAGCCGGGCCGGGAAATCAGCCCCAGCATTTT. Protein sequence: CASSPTTAGPGNQPQHF.

The chain links TRBV5-4 to TRBJ2-3; 9 bases align to TRBD2. Trimming cost V 3 bases and J 0 bases; bases outside gene matches: 8. Germline CDR1 SGHNT, CDR2 YYREEE (reference sequence). The CDR3 runs 17 residues. The CDR3 nucleotides read TGTGCCAGCAGCTCTAGACTAGCGGATACTAGCACAGATACGCAGTATTTT. It encodes CASSSRLADTSTDTQYF. The variable domain in full, completed from reference TRBV5-4 and TRBJ2-3, reads ETGVTQSPTHLIKTRGQQVTLRCSSQSGHNTVSWYQQALGQGPQFIFQYYREEENGRGNFPPRFSGLQFPNYSSELNVNALELDDSALYLCASSSRLADTSTDTQYFGPGTRLTVL.

The chain links TRBV5-1 to TRBJ1-1; the D gene is possibly TRBD1 (6 bases). Trimming left V 0 bases short and J 7 bases short, with 10 bases between. The CDR3 is 13 amino acids. Per the germline V gene, CDR1 is SGHRS and CDR2 is YFSETQ. CDR3 sequence: CASSLGRGDEAFF. DNA for the CDR3: TGCGCCAGCAGCTTGGGGAGGGGGGATGAAGCTTTCTTT. The entire variable domain, with the rest obtained from reference TRBV5-1 and TRBJ1-1, is as follows: KAGVTQTPRYLIKTRGQQVTLSCSPISGHRSVSWYQQTPGQGLQFLFEYFSETQRNKGNFPGRFSGRQFSNSRSEMNVSTLELGDSALYLCASSLGRGDEAFFGQGTRLTVV.

This clonotype was recorded a few times. The chain carries TRBV5-1 and TRBJ1-1, with D unresolved. CDR1 SGHRS and CDR2 YFSETQ come from the germline V gene. Deletions cut 1 base from V and 4 bases from J, with 11 bases between. The CDR3 spans 14 residues. CDR3 protein: CASSLRLTGTEAFF. For the CDR3, the DNA is TGCGCCAGCAGCTTGCGGCTGACGGGCACTGAAGCTTTCTTT.

This clonotype was seen more than once but under ten times. The chain employs TRBV24-1 and TRBJ1-1, with 9 bases matching TRBD1. CDR3 length: 13 amino acids. Germline CDR1 and CDR2: KGHDR and SFDVKD. The ends lost 9 bases at V and 1 base at J; junction bases unmatched: 2. The CDR3 sequence: CATRTGENTEAFF. CDR3 nucleotides: TGTGCCACCCGGACAGGGGAGAACACTGAAGCTTTCTTT.

This clonotype was detected a few times. The chain links TRBV5-1 to TRBJ1-1; D gene ambiguous. The CDR3 has 14 amino acids. V lost 4 bases and J 6 bases, leaving 16 bases between the germline ends. CDR1 SGHRS and CDR2 YFSETQ come from the germline V gene. CDR3 in DNA: TGCGCCAGCAGCAGGAATGACGGCGAGGCTGAAGCTTTCTTT. Protein product: CASSRNDGEAEAFF.

The CDR3, as DNA: TGTGCCAGCAGCCAACTAGGGTATGAGCAGTTCTTC. As protein: CASSQLGYEQFF. The V and J genes are TRBV7-2 and TRBJ2-1; TRBD2 might be the D (5 bases). The CDR3 extends over 12 amino acids. V was shortened by 5 bases and J by 8 bases, with 10 bases between the two germline ends. The germline V gene encodes CDR1 SGHTA and CDR2 FQGNSA.

The chain combines TRBV6-1 with TRBJ2-1; TRBD1 is a possible D gene (5 bases). With 6 bases removed from V and 4 bases from J, the gap between germline ends came to 10 bases. This CDR3 region has 13 residues. Germline V gene sequence: CDR1 MNHNS, CDR2 SASEGT. This chain's CDR3 is CASSDSFYNEQFF. The CDR3 region has the DNA TGTGCCAGCAGCGACAGTTTTTACAATGAGCAGTTCTTC.

This clonotype was observed a few times. As DNA, the CDR3 is TGTGCCAGCAGTTCTCAGGGGGGGTATGGCACTGAAGCTTTCTTT. Protein product: CASSSQGGYGTEAFF. This chain joins TRBV12-3 or TRBV12-4 and TRBJ1-1, with TRBD1 matching 7 bases. CDR3 size: 15 residues. The ends lost 4 bases at V and 4 bases at J; junction bases unmatched: 9.

This clonotype has a handful of counts. The chain joins TRBV11-3 to TRBJ2-5; 13 bases match TRBD2. The CDR3 is made up of 17 amino acids. Losses at the gene ends were 2 bases for V and 4 bases for J; bases not matched to a gene: 7. The V gene's germline CDR1 is SGHNT and CDR2 YENEEA. The CDR3 spells CASSLKALAGGGETQYF. The CDR3 region has the DNA TGTGCCAGCAGCTTAAAGGCACTAGCGGGAGGGGGAGAGACCCAGTACTTC. Complete variable domain (other parts from reference TRBV11-3 and TRBJ2-5): EAGVVQSPRYKIIEKKQPVAFWCNPISGHNTLYWYLQNLGQGPELLIRYENEEAVDDSQLPKDRFSAERLKGVDSTLKIQPAELGDSAVYLCASSLKALAGGGETQYFGPGTRLLVL.

This clonotype was counted only a few times. The chain combines TRBV18 with TRBJ2-6; D is undetermined. Looked up from germline, CDR1 is KGHSH and CDR2 is LQKENI. Trimming cost V 5 bases and J 4 bases, with 12 bases left between them. CDR3 length equals 15 residues. CDR3 sequence (DNA): TGTGCCAGCTCATCCACAGCCCGCGGGGCCAACGTCCTGACTTTC. It translates to CASSSTARGANVLTF. Based on the CDR3 plus reference TRBV18 and TRBJ2-6, the full variable domain is NAGVMQNPRHLVRRRGQEARLRCSPMKGHSHVYWYRQLPEEGLKFMVYLQKENIIDESGMPKERFSAEFPKEGPSILRIQQVVRGDSAAYFCASSSTARGANVLTFGAGSRLTVL.

There are a few counts of this clonotype. The J gene is TRBJ2-3, the V gene TRBV5-1; D may be TRBD1 or TRBD2 (6 bases each). This CDR3 is 13 amino acids long. V lost 4 bases and J lost 6, with 12 bases in between. Germline CDR1 SGHRS, CDR2 YFSETQ. DNA for the CDR3: TGCGCCAGCAGCCCCGGGGGCCGGGATACGCAGTATTTT. Its translation is CASSPGGRDTQYF.

This clonotype was recorded many times. The chain joins TRBV7-9 to TRBJ1-1; D unclear. Trimming cost V 2 bases and J 3 bases, with 7 bases left between them. Germline V CDR1 and CDR2: SEHNR, FQNEAQ (reference sequence). This CDR3 contains 13 residues. The CDR3 DNA reads TGTGCCAGCAGCTTAAGGGTCGACACTGAAGCTTTCTTT. Protein: CASSLRVDTEAFF.

This clonotype was seen a handful of times. The rearrangement joins TRBV24-1 to TRBJ2-3, with TRBD1 matching 10 bases. The germline gives CDR1 KGHDR, CDR2 SFDVKD. This CDR3 has 17 residues. Germline trimming cut 7 bases from V and 3 bases from J; bases unmatched to any gene: 12. CDR3 amino acids: CATSLTGGKEGTDTQYF. CDR3 nucleotides: TGTGCCACCAGCCTGACAGGGGGCAAGGAGGGGACAGATACGCAGTATTTT.

V and J are TRBV19 and TRBJ1-1, with D tentatively TRBD1 (5 bases). Germline V gene lookup returns CDR1 LNHDA and CDR2 SQIVND (reference sequence). This CDR3 has 15 amino acids. V lost 8 bases and J 10 bases, leaving 26 bases between the germline ends. DNA of the CDR3: TGTGCCAGTCTTCCCCCCGGGACGGGTGGCGGGATAGCTTTCTTT. Protein sequence: CASLPPGTGGGIAFF.

This clonotype was recorded a few times. The rearrangement joins TRBV27 to TRBJ2-6; TRBD1 might be the D (5 bases). Trimming pared 5 bases from V and 0 bases from J, leaving 14 bases between. The CDR3 loop spans 17 amino acids. Germline V lookup: CDR1 MNHEY, CDR2 SMNVEV (reference sequence). The DNA of the CDR3 is TGTGCCAGCAGTAGGGGAAGTAGTGGCTCTGGGGCCAACGTCCTGACTTTC. Translating it yields CASSRGSSGSGANVLTF.

This clonotype was seen more than once but under ten times. The chain has TRBV12-3 or TRBV12-4 and TRBJ1-6; 10 nucleotides match TRBD1. The CDR3 is made up of 15 amino acids. V was clipped by 5 bases and J by 9 bases; unmatched bases: 7. The chain's CDR3 is CASSAGQGGFSPLHF. CDR3 DNA sequence: TGTGCCAGCAGTGCCGGACAGGGGGGGTTTTCACCCCTCCACTTT.

The J gene is TRBJ2-1, the V gene TRBV11-3, with a tentative D call TRBD2 (5 bases). The CDR3 has 14 amino acids. Trimming left V 5 bases short and J 6 bases short, with 14 bases between. Germline V gene data show CDR1 as SGHNT and CDR2 as YENEEA. The CDR3 nucleotides are TGTGCCAGCAGCCCCGAGGGTCTAGCCAATGAGCAGTTCTTC. Amino acids: CASSPEGLANEQFF.